This passage covers 18 T cell receptor beta chains from one sample sequenced in a study of T cell responses to AZD1222 COVID-19 vaccine. Clones were read by immunoSEQ multiplex PCR, and TCRdb kept only the in-frame ones, dropping some. Of roughly 150,000 clones in the sample, roughly 88% were seen once. The specimen was peripheral blood, collected on day 0 of AZD1222 vaccination. The receptors were sampled from an adult in good health.

The rearrangement uses TRBV19 and TRBJ1-1, with 10 bases fitting TRBD1. The CDR3 is 13 residues long. J lost 8 bases, V lost 5 bases, and 5 bases had no gene match. Germline V gives CDR1 LNHDA, CDR2 SQIVND (reference sequence). DNA of the CDR3: TGTGCCAGTAGTTCCCGGACAGGGGGGGAAGCTTTCTTT. Translating it yields CASSSRTGGEAFF.

V gene TRBV5-1 combines with J gene TRBJ2-3; D is undetermined. CDR1 SGHRS and CDR2 YFSETQ come from the germline V gene. There are 11 residues in the CDR3. With 4 bases removed from V and 2 bases from J, the gap between germline ends came to 2 bases. CDR3 residues: CASSATDTQYF. The CDR3 nucleotides are TGCGCCAGCAGCGCCACAGATACGCAGTATTTT. The whole variable domain, remainder taken from reference TRBV5-1 and TRBJ2-3, is KAGVTQTPRYLIKTRGQQVTLSCSPISGHRSVSWYQQTPGQGLQFLFEYFSETQRNKGNFPGRFSGRQFSNSRSEMNVSTLELGDSALYLCASSATDTQYFGPGTRLTVL.

Only one count was recorded for this clone. This chain connects TRBV29-1 to TRBJ1-2, with D unresolved. Trimming removed 4 bases from V and 4 bases from J, with 7 bases in between. The CDR3 extends over 11 amino acids. Looked up from germline, CDR1 is SQVTM and CDR2 is ANQGSEA. In DNA form, the CDR3 reads TGCAGCGTTGGACCTCCCTATGGCTACACCTTC. This translates into CSVGPPYGYTF.

The gene calls are TRBV6-5 and TRBJ2-7, with D tentatively TRBD1 or TRBD2 (6 bases each). Germline V gene data show CDR1 as MNHEY and CDR2 as SVGAGI. This CDR3 is built from 15 residues. V lost 0 bases and J lost 4, with 13 bases in between. The CDR3 DNA is TGTGCCAGCAGTTACTCGAGAGGGGGGTCGTACGAGCAGTACTTC. This gives the protein CASSYSRGGSYEQYF.

The chain links TRBV7-3 to TRBJ2-1, with D possibly being TRBD2 (5 bases). CDR3 size: 12 residues. Germline V gives CDR1 SGHTA, CDR2 FQGTGA. V lost 8 bases and J lost 7, with 12 bases in between. The CDR3 nucleotides read TGTGCCAGCGGCAGTTCGGGGAATGAGCAGTTCTTC. This translates into CASGSSGNEQFF. Variable domain in full (rest from reference TRBV7-3 and TRBJ2-1): GAGVSQTPSNKVTEKGKYVELRCDPISGHTALYWYRQSLGQGPEFLIYFQGTGAADDSGLPNDRFFAVRPEGSVSTLKIQRTERGDSAVYLCASGSSGNEQFFGPGTRLTVL.

V usage is TRBV19 and J usage is TRBJ2-3; D is perhaps TRBD1 or TRBD2 (5 bases each). The V end was cut by 3 bases, the J end by 4 bases, with 17 bases between. The germline V gene encodes CDR1 LNHDA and CDR2 SQIVND (reference sequence). There are 16 residues in the CDR3. CDR3 DNA: TGTGCCAGTAGTATCTTCGGGGCCAGGGCCCCAGATACGCAGTATTTT. It codes for CASSIFGARAPDTQYF.

This clone was counted a single time. The gene calls are TRBV5-8 and TRBJ1-1; no clear D. The CDR3 contains 14 residues. In germline, CDR1 is SGHTS, CDR2 YDEGEE. Trimming cost V 1 base and J 4 bases, with 11 bases left between them. The CDR3 DNA sequence: TGTGCCAGCAGCTTGACGAGAGGTAGCACTGAAGCTTTCTTT. Encoded protein: CASSLTRGSTEAFF.

The chain combines TRBV27 with TRBJ2-2, with D unclear. The CDR3 loop spans 16 amino acids. Trimming took off 3 bases at V and 0 bases at J, with 11 bases between the two ends. Per germline, CDR1 MNHEY and CDR2 SMNVEV (reference sequence). CDR3 in DNA: TGTGCCAGCAGTTTCCGGCGGTTCGCGAACACCGGGGAGCTGTTTTTT. Protein sequence: CASSFRRFANTGELFF.

V and J are TRBV27 and TRBJ2-7, with a weak D call TRBD1 (5 bases). The CDR3 is 14 amino acids. Germline values: CDR1 MNHEY, CDR2 SMNVEV (reference sequence). V was shortened by 6 bases and J by 3 bases, with 15 bases between the two germline ends. CDR3 in DNA: TGTGCCAGCAGCCCTCTTGTTCAGGGCTACGAGCAGTACTTC. Translation: CASSPLVQGYEQYF.

The chain combines TRBV5-5 with TRBJ2-5; TRBD1 is a possible D gene (6 bases). CDR1 and CDR2 (germline): SGHKS, YYEKEE (reference sequence). The CDR3 is 14 residues long. Trimming left V 4 bases short and J 7 bases short, with 17 bases between. The CDR3 reads CASSLSGAVGTQYF. In nucleotides, the CDR3 is TGTGCCAGCAGCCTTTCAGGGGCGGTGGGGACCCAGTACTTC.

This clone was observed once. The CDR3 DNA reads as TGTGCCAGCAGCTCACTGGGACGGGAAAATCAGCCCCAGCATTTT. Encoded protein: CASSSLGRENQPQHF. The chain joins TRBV7-9 to TRBJ1-5; weak D call: TRBD1 (5 bases). Germline V gene data show CDR1 as SEHNR and CDR2 as FQNEAQ (reference sequence). Trimming removed 4 bases at V and 4 bases at J, with 14 bases between. This CDR3 comprises 15 residues.

In its sample, this clone was seen once. The J gene is TRBJ2-7, the V gene TRBV27; a possible D gene is TRBD1 (6 bases). CDR1 is MNHEY, CDR2 SMNVEV, per germline (reference sequence). The germline V and J ends were trimmed by 7 bases and 1 base, with 11 bases remaining between them. This CDR3 is built from 13 residues. The CDR3 nucleotides read TGTGCCAGCAAGGGGGAGAGGTCCTACGAGCAGTACTTC. It translates to CASKGERSYEQYF.

The chain carries TRBV30 and TRBJ2-7; D remains ambiguous. The CDR3 runs 12 residues. Germline V CDR1 and CDR2: GTSNPN, SVGIG (reference sequence). V lost 2 bases and J 9 bases, leaving 14 bases between the germline ends. The CDR3 loop reads CAWSSGPAPQYF. Written as DNA, the CDR3 is TGTGCCTGGAGTTCCGGGCCGGCTCCGCAGTACTTC.

This chain uses TRBV15 with TRBJ2-3; tentative D call: TRBD1 (7 bases). With 8 bases removed from V and 1 base from J, the gap between germline ends came to 16 bases. From germline, CDR1 is LNHNV and CDR2 YYDKDF (reference sequence). The CDR3 has 15 residues. The CDR3 spells CATLPQGGRTDTQYF. Written as DNA, the CDR3 is TGTGCCACCTTACCTCAGGGGGGCCGCACAGATACGCAGTATTTT.

For this clone: Other DNA sequences from this sample encode an identical CDR3 as well. The V and J genes are TRBV18 and TRBJ1-2, with D uncertain. This CDR3 is 13 amino acids long. Germline loops: CDR1 KGHSH, CDR2 LQKENI. V lost 6 bases and J 4 bases, leaving 12 bases between the germline ends. CDR3 sequence reads: CASSPDGTYGYTF. CDR3 nucleotides: TGTGCCAGCTCCCCTGATGGTACCTATGGCTACACCTTC.

The chain recombines TRBV6-6 with TRBJ1-1, with D possibly being TRBD1 (5 bases). CDR1 and CDR2 from the germline V gene are MNHNY and SVGAGI (reference sequence). The CDR3 extends over 15 amino acids. The germline V and J ends were trimmed by 0 bases and 1 base, with 9 bases remaining between them. CDR3 region: CASSYSPTGNTEAFF. DNA for the CDR3: TGTGCCAGCAGTTACTCGCCCACAGGGAACACTGAAGCTTTCTTT.

The gene calls are TRBV5-6 and TRBJ1-1; D not certain. Trimming removed 0 bases from V and 0 bases from J, with 3 bases in between. CDR1 and CDR2 (germline): SGHDT, YYEEEE. The CDR3 spans 13 residues. The CDR3 DNA sequence: TGTGCCAGCAGCTTGGGGGTGAACACTGAAGCTTTCTTT. It yields the protein CASSLGVNTEAFF.

The V gene is TRBV25-1, the J gene TRBJ2-7, with TRBD1 matching over 7 bases. The CDR3 sequence is 14 residues long. Losses at the gene ends were 2 bases for V and 3 bases for J; bases not matched to a gene: 4. CDR1 is MGHDK, CDR2 SYGVNS, per germline. CDR3 nucleotides: TGTGCCAGCAGTGAACCTGACAGGGTCTACGAGCAGTACTTC. Protein: CASSEPDRVYEQYF.